A selection of T cell receptor beta chains follows, all from one sample in a study of T cells in Graves' hyperthyroidism and ophthalmopathy. A single record per CDR3 protein comes from TCRdb applying MiXCR to the multiplex PCR reads. Of 450,000 to 650,000 distinct CDR3 sequences detected, around 14% appear once; the ten largest clones hold roughly 7.1%. Sample: blood. The receptor source for this set is a woman under 30 with Graves' ophthalmopathy. The CDR3 runs from the conserved cysteine through the conserved F or W. Fields, in order: clone size, D gene, J gene, V gene, CDR3 protein, CDR3 DNA. A D gene is named only where the DNA matches it firmly. Clone size is stated in some rows and not others, as once, few, many or a class when expanded.

size: many; D: NA; J: TRBJ1-2; V: TRBV28; CDR3: CASSTDQDNYGYTF; DNA: TGTGCCAGCAGTACAGACCAAGATAACTATGGCTACACCTTC
size: many; D: NA; J: TRBJ1-1; V: TRBV11-3; CDR3: CASSRSLAGALEAFF; DNA: TGTGCCAGCAGCCGAAGTTTGGCGGGCGCTTTGGAAGCTTTCTTT
size: many; D: TRBD2; J: TRBJ2-5; V: TRBV20-1; CDR3: CSAGGNHQETQYF; DNA: TGCAGTGCCGGGGGGAACCATCAAGAGACCCAGTACTTC
size: many; D: TRBD2; J: TRBJ2-1; V: TRBV11-3; CDR3: CASSDSSGANNEQFF; DNA: TGTGCCAGCAGCGATTCTAGCGGGGCCAACAATGAGCAGTTCTTC
size: NA; D: TRBD1; J: TRBJ1-6; V: TRBV2; CDR3: CASSGRQGVVPLHF; DNA: TGTGCCAGCAGTGGACGACAGGGGGTCGTGCCCCTCCACTTT
size: many; D: NA; J: TRBJ2-7; V: TRBV7-9; CDR3: CASSPPVPGVTYEQYF; DNA: TGTGCCAGCAGCCCCCCTGTTCCGGGAGTAACCTACGAGCAGTACTTC
size: few; D: NA; J: TRBJ2-3; V: TRBV11-3; CDR3: CASSLPSHPDTQYF; DNA: TGTGCCAGCAGCTTACCGTCCCACCCAGATACGCAGTATTTT
size: NA; D: NA; J: TRBJ2-1; V: TRBV28; CDR3: CASSLLDRGSYNEQFF; DNA: TGTGCCAGCAGTTTATTAGACCGGGGCTCCTACAATGAGCAGTTCTTC
size: once; D: NA; J: TRBJ1-1; V: TRBV27; CDR3: CASRGANTEAFF; DNA: TGTGCCAGCAGAGGGGCGAACACTGAAGCTTTCTTT
size: many; D: TRBD1; J: TRBJ1-4; V: TRBV12-3/TRBV12-4; CDR3: CASSPTTGAGEKLFF; DNA: TGTGCCAGCAGCCCTACCACAGGGGCGGGGGAAAAACTGTTTTTT
size: many; D: NA; J: TRBJ1-5; V: TRBV20-1; CDR3: CSGREGVKGNQPQHF; DNA: TGCAGTGGGAGGGAGGGAGTTAAGGGCAATCAGCCCCAGCATTTT
size: many; D: NA; J: TRBJ2-5; V: TRBV6-1; CDR3: CAVSGFRWETQYF; DNA: TGTGCCGTTTCGGGTTTTAGGTGGGAGACCCAGTACTTC
size: few; D: TRBD2; J: TRBJ2-1; V: TRBV29-1; CDR3: CSPPSGWGNEQFF; DNA: TGCAGCCCGCCTAGCGGTTGGGGCAATGAGCAGTTCTTC
size: NA; D: TRBD2; J: TRBJ2-7; V: TRBV13; CDR3: CASSPTSGSREQYF; DNA: TGTGCCAGCAGCCCGACTAGCGGGAGTCGCGAGCAGTACTTC
size: few; D: NA; J: TRBJ2-7; V: TRBV4-3; CDR3: CASSQGVEGPYEQYF; DNA: TGCGCCAGCAGCCAAGGGGTGGAGGGGCCCTACGAGCAGTACTTC
size: few; D: TRBD2; J: TRBJ2-4; V: TRBV18; CDR3: CASSPGTSVKNIQYF; DNA: TGTGCCAGCTCACCAGGGACTAGCGTCAAAAACATTCAGTACTTC
size: many; D: NA; J: TRBJ1-2; V: TRBV24-1; CDR3: CATSDLTGNYGYTF; DNA: TGTGCCACCAGTGATTTGACAGGCAACTATGGCTACACCTTC
size: many; D: NA; J: TRBJ2-1; V: TRBV2; CDR3: CASSQTLASEQFF; DNA: TGTGCCAGCAGTCAAACACTAGCTAGTGAGCAGTTCTTC
size: NA; D: NA; J: TRBJ2-7; V: TRBV5-4; CDR3: CASSAGGSGSYEQYF; DNA: TGTGCCAGCAGCGCCGGGGGTAGCGGATCCTACGAGCAGTACTTC
size: few; D: TRBD1; J: TRBJ2-5; V: TRBV5-1; CDR3: CASSLADRVSQETQYF; DNA: TGCGCCAGCAGCTTGGCGGACAGGGTATCACAAGAGACCCAGTACTTC
size: many; D: TRBD1; J: TRBJ2-3; V: TRBV18; CDR3: CASSRLGQDSTDTQYF; DNA: TGTGCCAGCTCACGCCTAGGACAGGACAGCACAGATACGCAGTATTTT
size: few; D: NA; J: TRBJ2-4; V: TRBV28; CDR3: CASSSHLGVKNIQYF; DNA: TGTGCCAGCAGTTCGCATTTGGGGGTCAAAAACATTCAGTACTTC
size: many; D: TRBD1; J: TRBJ2-6; V: TRBV20-1; CDR3: CSARVHRGPGANVLTF; DNA: TGCAGTGCTAGAGTACACAGGGGGCCTGGGGCCAACGTCCTGACTTTC
size: NA; D: NA; J: TRBJ1-1; V: TRBV7-3; CDR3: CASSGTWQGTEAFF; DNA: TGTGCCAGCAGCGGTACCTGGCAGGGAACTGAAGCTTTCTTT
size: few; D: NA; J: TRBJ1-2; V: TRBV6-5; CDR3: CASSYGYSEDYGYTF; DNA: TGTGCCAGCAGTTACGGGTACTCAGAGGACTATGGCTACACCTTC
size: NA; D: TRBD2; J: TRBJ2-1; V: TRBV20-1; CDR3: CSARELAGDWGYNEQFF; DNA: TGCAGTGCTAGAGAACTAGCGGGAGATTGGGGCTACAATGAGCAGTTCTTC
size: NA; D: TRBD1; J: TRBJ2-3; V: TRBV29-1; CDR3: CSVEARQGATDTQYF; DNA: TGCAGCGTTGAAGCACGACAGGGGGCCACAGATACGCAGTATTTT
size: NA; D: TRBD2; J: TRBJ2-1; V: TRBV7-8; CDR3: CASSQDASGGVGEQFF; DNA: TGCGCCAGCAGCCAAGATGCCAGCGGGGGAGTCGGTGAGCAGTTCTTC
size: NA; D: TRBD2; J: TRBJ2-1; V: TRBV2; CDR3: CASREAGGYNEQFF; DNA: TGTGCCAGCAGGGAAGCGGGAGGCTACAATGAGCAGTTCTTC
size: many; D: NA; J: TRBJ1-6; V: TRBV7-2; CDR3: CASSLGEGLYSPLHF; DNA: TGTGCCAGCAGCTTAGGGGAGGGGCTATATTCACCCCTCCACTTT
size: many; D: TRBD1; J: TRBJ1-2; V: TRBV20-1; CDR3: CSARVRDRDHYGYTF; DNA: TGCAGTGCTAGAGTAAGGGACAGGGACCACTATGGCTACACCTTC
size: NA; D: NA; J: TRBJ2-7; V: TRBV12-3/TRBV12-4; CDR3: CASSLRVTDEQYF; DNA: TGTGCCAGCAGTTTAAGGGTTACCGACGAGCAGTACTTC
size: many; D: TRBD2; J: TRBJ2-3; V: TRBV20-1; CDR3: CSARDLAGATDTQYF; DNA: TGCAGTGCTAGGGATCTAGCGGGAGCCACAGATACGCAGTATTTT
size: NA; D: NA; J: TRBJ2-7; V: TRBV11-3; CDR3: CASSPPTGYEQYF; DNA: TGTGCCAGCAGCCCACCAACGGGGTACGAGCAGTACTTC
size: many; D: NA; J: TRBJ1-5; V: TRBV27; CDR3: CASSPLTRSYSNQPQHF; DNA: TGTGCCAGCAGTCCCCTGACGAGATCGTATAGCAATCAGCCCCAGCATTTT
size: many; D: TRBD2; J: TRBJ2-7; V: TRBV28; CDR3: CASSPQRELYEQYF; DNA: TGTGCCAGCAGTCCCCAGCGGGAGCTCTACGAGCAGTACTTC
size: NA; D: TRBD1; J: TRBJ2-1; V: TRBV19; CDR3: CASSPTRTGVNEQFF; DNA: TGTGCCAGTAGTCCAACACGGACAGGGGTCAATGAGCAGTTCTTC
size: many; D: TRBD2; J: TRBJ2-7; V: TRBV3-1; CDR3: CASSQGTSSYEQYF; DNA: TGTGCCAGCAGCCAAGGGACTAGCTCCTACGAGCAGTACTTC
size: few; D: TRBD2; J: TRBJ2-1; V: TRBV3-1; CDR3: CASSHDLAGSGNEQFF; DNA: TGTGCCAGCAGCCATGACCTAGCGGGGAGTGGGAATGAGCAGTTCTTC
size: NA; D: TRBD1; J: TRBJ2-7; V: TRBV6-1; CDR3: CATLVGGTGAYEQYF; DNA: TGTGCCACCCTAGTAGGGGGGACAGGGGCCTACGAGCAGTACTTC
size: NA; D: TRBD1; J: TRBJ2-7; V: TRBV20-1; CDR3: CSARRETGTGYEQYF; DNA: TGCAGTGCTAGAAGGGAGACTGGGACAGGCTACGAGCAGTACTTC
size: few; D: NA; J: TRBJ2-7; V: TRBV19; CDR3: CASKVAEGLYEQYF; DNA: TGTGCCAGTAAGGTAGCGGAGGGACTCTACGAGCAGTACTTC
size: once; D: NA; J: TRBJ1-2; V: TRBV9; CDR3: CASGVGRPEPDPLYGYTF; DNA: TGTGCCAGCGGCGTAGGGAGACCAGAACCCGACCCACTCTATGGCTACACCTTC
size: many; D: TRBD1; J: TRBJ2-7; V: TRBV28; CDR3: CASSGSGTAFPYEQYF; DNA: TGTGCCAGCAGCGGATCCGGGACAGCCTTCCCCTACGAGCAGTACTTC
size: many; D: TRBD2; J: TRBJ2-7; V: TRBV13; CDR3: CASSPTSGRYEQYF; DNA: TGTGCCAGCAGCCCGACTAGCGGGAGATACGAGCAGTACTTC
size: few; D: TRBD1; J: TRBJ1-2; V: TRBV19; CDR3: CASSIGQGDYGYTF; DNA: TGTGCCAGTAGTATCGGACAGGGGGACTATGGCTACACCTTC
size: many; D: TRBD1; J: TRBJ2-1; V: TRBV6-2/TRBV6-3; CDR3: CASLPGTGINEQFF; DNA: TGTGCCAGTCTCCCAGGGACAGGGATCAATGAGCAGTTCTTC
size: many; D: TRBD2; J: TRBJ2-7; V: TRBV2; CDR3: CASIGLAKTPYEQYF; DNA: TGTGCCAGCATTGGACTAGCCAAGACTCCTTACGAGCAGTACTTC
size: few; D: NA; J: TRBJ1-6; V: TRBV6-5; CDR3: CASSYSGIAQSPLHF; DNA: TGTGCCAGCAGTTACTCGGGTATAGCCCAATCACCCCTCCACTTT
size: many; D: NA; J: TRBJ2-5; V: TRBV12-3/TRBV12-4; CDR3: CASSSYRGGETQYF; DNA: TGTGCCAGCAGTTCATACAGGGGGGGAGAGACCCAGTACTTC
size: few; D: TRBD2; J: TRBJ2-7; V: TRBV20-1; CDR3: CSAPGLASTYEQYF; DNA: TGCAGTGCTCCTGGACTAGCGTCCACCTACGAGCAGTACTTC
size: NA; D: TRBD1; J: TRBJ2-7; V: TRBV7-9; CDR3: CASSQLHRGRGSYNEQYF; DNA: TGCGCCAGCAGCCAACTACACAGGGGCAGGGGCTCCTACAATGAGCAGTACTTC
size: few; D: NA; J: TRBJ2-1; V: TRBV18; CDR3: CASSLQGDIYNEQFF; DNA: TGTGCCAGCTCACTACAGGGAGATATCTACAATGAGCAGTTCTTC
size: NA; D: NA; J: TRBJ1-1; V: TRBV19; CDR3: CASSTGGRGTEAFF; DNA: TGTGCCAGTAGTACCGGGGGGCGCGGCACTGAAGCTTTCTTT
size: many; D: TRBD1; J: TRBJ2-6; V: TRBV10-3; CDR3: CAISEPDSGQARTYGANVLTF; DNA: TGTGCCATCAGTGAGCCCGACTCCGGACAGGCTCGAACGTATGGGGCCAACGTCCTGACTTTC
size: many; D: TRBD1; J: TRBJ1-2; V: TRBV12-5; CDR3: CASGLTGRHGYTF; DNA: TGTGCTAGTGGTCTGACAGGGAGGCATGGCTACACCTTC
size: NA; D: NA; J: TRBJ2-3; V: TRBV30; CDR3: CAWSVGGLGTDTQYF; DNA: TGTGCCTGGAGTGTCGGGGGTTTGGGCACAGATACGCAGTATTTT